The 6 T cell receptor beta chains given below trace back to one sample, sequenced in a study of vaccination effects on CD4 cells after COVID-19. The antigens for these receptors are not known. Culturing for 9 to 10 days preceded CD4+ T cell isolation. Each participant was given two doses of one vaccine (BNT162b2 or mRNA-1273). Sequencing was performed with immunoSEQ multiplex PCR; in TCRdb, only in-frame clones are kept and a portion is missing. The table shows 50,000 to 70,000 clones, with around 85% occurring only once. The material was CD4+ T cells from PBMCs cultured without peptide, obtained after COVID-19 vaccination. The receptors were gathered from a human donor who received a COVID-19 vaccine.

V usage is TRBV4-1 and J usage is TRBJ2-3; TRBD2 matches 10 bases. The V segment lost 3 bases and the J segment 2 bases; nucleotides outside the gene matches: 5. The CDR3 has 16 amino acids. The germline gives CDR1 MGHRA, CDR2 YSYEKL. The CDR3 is CASSHQRGGTTDTQYF. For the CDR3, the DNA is TGCGCCAGCAGCCACCAGCGGGGGGGAACCACAGATACGCAGTATTTT.

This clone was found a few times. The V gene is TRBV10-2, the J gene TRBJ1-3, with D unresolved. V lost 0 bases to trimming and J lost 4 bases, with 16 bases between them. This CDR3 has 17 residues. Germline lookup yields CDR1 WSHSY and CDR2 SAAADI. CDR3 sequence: CASSESGSPGSGNTIYF. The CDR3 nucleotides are TGCGCCAGCAGTGAGTCGGGCAGCCCAGGCTCCGGAAACACCATATATTTT.

The CDR3 DNA reads as TGTGCCAGCAGCATCCGACAGGATACGCAGTATTTT. Residues: CASSIRQDTQYF. V and J are TRBV3-1 (or the pseudogene TRBV3-2) and TRBJ2-3; D may be TRBD1 (5 bases). Germline V gene sequence: CDR1 LGHDT, CDR2 YNNKEL (reference sequence). Between the trimmed V and J ends, which lost 5 bases and 6 bases, there was a span of 9 bases. The CDR3 loop spans 12 amino acids.

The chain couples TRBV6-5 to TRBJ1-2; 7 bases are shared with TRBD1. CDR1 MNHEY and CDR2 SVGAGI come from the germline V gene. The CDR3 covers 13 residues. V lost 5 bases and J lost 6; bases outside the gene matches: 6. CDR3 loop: CASSRDSLNGYTF. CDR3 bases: TGTGCCAGCAGTCGGGACAGCCTAAATGGCTACACCTTC.

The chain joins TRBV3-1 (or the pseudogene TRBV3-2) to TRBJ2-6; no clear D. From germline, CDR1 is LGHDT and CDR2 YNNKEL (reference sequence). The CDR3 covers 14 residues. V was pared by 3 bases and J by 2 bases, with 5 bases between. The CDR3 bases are TGTGCCAGCAGCCATTTAGCTGGGGCCAACGTCCTGACTTTC. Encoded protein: CASSHLAGANVLTF.

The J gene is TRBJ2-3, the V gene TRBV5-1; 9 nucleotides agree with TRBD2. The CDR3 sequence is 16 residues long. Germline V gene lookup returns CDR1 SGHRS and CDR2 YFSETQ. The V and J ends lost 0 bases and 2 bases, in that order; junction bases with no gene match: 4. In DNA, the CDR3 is TGCGCCAGCAGCTTGGCGCTAGCGGGGTTCACAGATACGCAGTATTTT. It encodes CASSLALAGFTDTQYF.